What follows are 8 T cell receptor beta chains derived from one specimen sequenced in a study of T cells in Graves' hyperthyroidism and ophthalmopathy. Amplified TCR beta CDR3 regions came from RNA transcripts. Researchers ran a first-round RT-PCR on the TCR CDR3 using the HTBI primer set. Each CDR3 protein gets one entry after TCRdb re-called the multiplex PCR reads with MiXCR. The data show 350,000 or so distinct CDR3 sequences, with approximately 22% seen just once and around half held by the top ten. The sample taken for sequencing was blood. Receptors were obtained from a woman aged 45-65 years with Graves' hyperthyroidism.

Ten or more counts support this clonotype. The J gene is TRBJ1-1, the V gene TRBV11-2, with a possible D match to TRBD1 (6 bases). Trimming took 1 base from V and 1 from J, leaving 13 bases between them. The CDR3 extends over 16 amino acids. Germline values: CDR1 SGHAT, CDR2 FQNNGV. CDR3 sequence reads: CASSLASNRANTEAFF. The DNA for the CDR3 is TGTGCCAGCAGCTTAGCAAGCAACAGGGCGAACACTGAAGCTTTCTTT.

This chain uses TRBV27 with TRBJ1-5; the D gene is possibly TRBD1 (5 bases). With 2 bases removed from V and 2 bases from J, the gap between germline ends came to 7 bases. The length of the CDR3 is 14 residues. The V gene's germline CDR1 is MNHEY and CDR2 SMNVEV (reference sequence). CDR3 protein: CASSLRGRNQPQHF. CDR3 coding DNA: TGTGCCAGCAGTTTAAGGGGTCGCAATCAGCCCCAGCATTTT.

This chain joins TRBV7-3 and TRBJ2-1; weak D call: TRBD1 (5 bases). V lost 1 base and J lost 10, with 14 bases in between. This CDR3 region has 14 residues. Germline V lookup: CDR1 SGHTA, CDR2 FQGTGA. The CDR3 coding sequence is TGTGCCAGCAGCTTAAAACCTACCCCAGGGGAGCAGTTCTTC. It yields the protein CASSLKPTPGEQFF.

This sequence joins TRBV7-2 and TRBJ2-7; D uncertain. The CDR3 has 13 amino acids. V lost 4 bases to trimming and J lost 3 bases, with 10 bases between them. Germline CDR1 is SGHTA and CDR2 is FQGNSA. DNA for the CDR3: TGTGCCAGCAGCTCCAGCAGTTTCTACGAGCAGTACTTC. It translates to CASSSSSFYEQYF.

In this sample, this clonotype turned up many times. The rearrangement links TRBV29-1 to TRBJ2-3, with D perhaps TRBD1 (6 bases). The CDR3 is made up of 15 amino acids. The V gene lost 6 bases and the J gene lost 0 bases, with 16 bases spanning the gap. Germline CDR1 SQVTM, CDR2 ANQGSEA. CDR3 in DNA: TGCAGCGTGGGGGCCGAGGGAGCTAGCACAGATACGCAGTATTTT. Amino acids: CSVGAEGASTDTQYF.

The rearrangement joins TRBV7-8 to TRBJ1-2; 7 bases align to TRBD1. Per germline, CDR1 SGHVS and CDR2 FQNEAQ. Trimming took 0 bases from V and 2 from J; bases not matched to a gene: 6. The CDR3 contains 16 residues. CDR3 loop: CASSLAHRGWNYGYTF. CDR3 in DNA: TGTGCCAGCAGCTTAGCCCACAGGGGCTGGAACTATGGCTACACCTTC.

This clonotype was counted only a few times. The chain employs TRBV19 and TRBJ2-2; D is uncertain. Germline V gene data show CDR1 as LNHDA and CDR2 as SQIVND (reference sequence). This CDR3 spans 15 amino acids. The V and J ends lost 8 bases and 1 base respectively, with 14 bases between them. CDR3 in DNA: TGTGCCAGTGGGTGGAAGCTGGGGAACACCGGGGAGCTGTTTTTT. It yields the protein CASGWKLGNTGELFF.

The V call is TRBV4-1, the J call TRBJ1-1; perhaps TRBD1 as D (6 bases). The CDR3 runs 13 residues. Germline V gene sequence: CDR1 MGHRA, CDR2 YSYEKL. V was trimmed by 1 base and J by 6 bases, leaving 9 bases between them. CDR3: CASSQGRGPEAFF. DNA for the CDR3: TGCGCCAGCAGCCAAGGCAGGGGTCCTGAAGCTTTCTTT.